A single sample gave rise to the 24 T cell receptor beta chains below, sequenced in a study of sequential checkpoint blockade in melanoma. TCRdb's copy holds only in-frame clones and misses some; the assay was immunoSEQ multiplex PCR. The profile shows around 21,000 clones, roughly 82% of them singletons. Regarding treatment: randomized to nivolumab then ipilimumab (arm A) or the reverse (arm B). Source: CD8+ T cells sorted from blood (inferred from file names), taken from a patient given nivolumab and ipilimumab in sequence. Every receptor here comes from a human donor with melanoma.

The chain links TRBV7-9 to TRBJ1-2; 8 bases match TRBD1. CDR1 and CDR2 (germline): SEHNR, FQNEAQ (reference sequence). The J segment lost 5 bases and the V segment lost 1 base, leaving 6 bases of the junction unmatched. The CDR3 is 15 residues long. CDR3 bases: TGTGCCAGCAGCTTAGGGGGCAGGGGGCCTTATGGCTACACCTTC. This codes for CASSLGGRGPYGYTF. The full variable domain, rest sourced from reference TRBV7-9 and TRBJ1-2, is DTGVSQNPRHKITKRGQNVTFRCDPISEHNRLYWYRQTLGQGPEFLTYFQNEAQLEKSRLLSDRFSAERPKGSFSTLEIQRTEQGDSAMYLCASSLGGRGPYGYTFGSGTRLTVV.

The chain has TRBV6-4 and TRBJ2-2; possible D gene TRBD1, 6 bases. The CDR3 has 16 residues. V was cut by 2 bases and J by 4 bases, with 14 bases left in between. Germline-derived CDR1 and CDR2 are MRHNA and SNTAGT. In DNA, the CDR3 is TGTGCCAGCAGTGACCATCAGGGGACGAGCACCGGGGAGCTGTTTTTT. This sequence encodes CASSDHQGTSTGELFF.

J is TRBJ2-1 and V is TRBV6-1, with TRBD2 as a possible D gene (6 bases). The V end lost 7 bases, the J end lost 8 bases, and 9 bases lay between the germline ends. The CDR3 length is 11 residues. The germline V gene has CDR1 MNHNS and CDR2 SASEGT. The CDR3 DNA is TGTGCCAGCACCACGGGGGATGAGCAGTTCTTC. Its protein product is CASTTGDEQFF.

This chain uses TRBV6-1 with TRBJ2-7; no clear D gene. CDR3 length: 12 residues. CDR1 MNHNS and CDR2 SASEGT come from the germline V gene. V was cut by 2 bases and J by 6 bases, with 8 bases left in between. The DNA of the CDR3 is TGTGCCAGCAGTGAACAGTCCCTCGAGCAGTACTTC. Translated: CASSEQSLEQYF.

This chain uses TRBV6-5 with TRBJ2-7; the D is unclear. The CDR3 is made up of 14 amino acids. The V end lost 6 bases, the J end lost 2 bases, and 14 bases lay between the germline ends. The germline V gene encodes CDR1 MNHEY and CDR2 SVGAGI. CDR3 nucleotides: TGTGCCAGCAGGGAGAGACTCTACCCCTACGAGCAGTACTTC. Protein sequence: CASRERLYPYEQYF.

The V call is TRBV4-3, the J call TRBJ2-2, with 9 bases aligning to TRBD2. This CDR3 is 15 amino acids long. The J segment lost 9 bases and the V segment lost 1 base, leaving 6 bases of the junction unmatched. Germline values: CDR1 LGHNA, CDR2 YSLEER. Here the CDR3 reads CASSQGPRGGWELFF. Written as DNA, the CDR3 is TGCGCCAGCAGCCAAGGTCCGCGGGGGGGCTGGGAGCTGTTTTTT.

This sequence joins TRBV5-4 and TRBJ1-1; D remains ambiguous. Germline CDR1 and CDR2: SGHNT and YYREEE (reference sequence). Trimming cost V 2 bases and J 5 bases, with 10 bases left between them. CDR3 size: 13 residues. The CDR3 reads CASSFGKATEAFF. The CDR3 DNA is TGTGCCAGCAGCTTCGGGAAGGCTACTGAAGCTTTCTTT.

The chain is built from TRBV5-8 and TRBJ1-3; D might be TRBD1 (5 bases). In germline, CDR1 is SGHTS, CDR2 YDEGEE. This CDR3 has 14 amino acids. Trimming took off 4 bases at V and 4 bases at J, with 12 bases between the two ends. The CDR3 protein is CASSHWTFGNTIYF. The CDR3 DNA reads TGTGCCAGCAGCCATTGGACATTCGGAAACACCATATATTTT.

The table lists this clone with a count of one. The V gene is TRBV19, the J gene TRBJ1-5, with 7 nucleotides matching TRBD1. The CDR3 is 13 residues long. Germline CDR1 reads LNHDA; CDR2 reads SQIVND (reference sequence). The junction had 2 bases not matched to a gene; V was cut back by 3 bases and J by 6 bases. DNA for the CDR3: TGTGCCAGTAGTATCAGGGGGGCTCAGCCCCAGCATTTT. As protein: CASSIRGAQPQHF.

The chain recombines TRBV7-9 with TRBJ2-3; D not certain. Germline assignment: CDR1 SEHNR and CDR2 FQNEAQ (reference sequence). The CDR3 spans 12 residues. V shed 5 bases and J shed 2 bases, with 5 bases lying between them. In nucleotides, the CDR3 is TGTGCCAGCAGCCCCTCCACAGATACGCAGTATTTT. This gives the protein CASSPSTDTQYF. Combining the CDR3 with reference TRBV7-9 and TRBJ2-3 gives the whole variable domain DTGVSQNPRHKITKRGQNVTFRCDPISEHNRLYWYRQTLGQGPEFLTYFQNEAQLEKSRLLSDRFSAERPKGSFSTLEIQRTEQGDSAMYLCASSPSTDTQYFGPGTRLTVL.

The chain carries TRBV6-5 and TRBJ2-7, with 12 nucleotides matching TRBD1. The V gene's germline CDR1 is MNHEY and CDR2 SVGAGI. V dropped 7 bases and J dropped 1; count of bases not matched to a gene: 5. There are 15 residues in the CDR3. CDR3 sequence (DNA): TGTGCCAGCAAAATGGGACAGGGGGCTTCCTACGAGCAGTACTTC. Its translation: CASKMGQGASYEQYF.

V usage is TRBV30 and J usage is TRBJ2-7; D is possibly TRBD2 (5 bases). Germline V lookup: CDR1 GTSNPN, CDR2 SVGIG (reference sequence). V was clipped by 2 bases and J by 5 bases, with 19 bases between them. This CDR3 region has 15 residues. The CDR3 spells CAWSTPENRGNEQYF. Written as DNA, the CDR3 is TGTGCCTGGAGTACCCCGGAAAATCGGGGAAACGAGCAGTACTTC.

The rearrangement uses TRBV7-9 and TRBJ2-7; the match to TRBD1 covers 10 bases. The CDR3 has 17 amino acids. V dropped 4 bases and J dropped 1; count of bases not matched to a gene: 10. Germline lookup yields CDR1 SEHNR and CDR2 FQNEAQ (reference sequence). CDR3 loop: CASSSPGEDRGSYEQYF. In DNA, the CDR3 is TGTGCCAGCAGCTCCCCCGGCGAGGACAGGGGGTCCTACGAGCAGTACTTC.

The J gene is TRBJ1-5, the V gene TRBV19; D perhaps matches TRBD1 (6 bases). CDR3 length: 15 residues. V was shortened by 3 bases and J by 5 bases, with 14 bases between the two germline ends. Germline-derived CDR1 and CDR2 are LNHDA and SQIVND (reference sequence). The CDR3 coding sequence is TGTGCCAGTAGTATTCCCGGACAGCCAGATCAGCCCCAGCATTTT. This translates into CASSIPGQPDQPQHF.

The V and J genes are TRBV29-1 and TRBJ2-1; 11 bases agree with TRBD2. The germline CDR1 and CDR2 sequences are SQVTM and ANQGSEA. This CDR3 is built from 16 residues. The V segment lost 2 bases and the J segment 7 bases; nucleotides outside the gene matches: 10. The CDR3 DNA reads as TGCAGCGTTGAAAAGACTAGCGGGGCCTTACTGAATGAGCAGTTCTTC. It codes for CSVEKTSGALLNEQFF.

The chain combines TRBV9 with TRBJ2-7; TRBD1 matches at 7 bases. V lost 0 bases to trimming and J lost 2 bases; unmatched junction nucleotides: 5. CDR1 SGDLS and CDR2 YYNGEE come from the germline V gene. This CDR3 is 15 amino acids long. CDR3 amino acids: CASSVGQGSAYEQYF. CDR3 nucleotides: TGTGCCAGCAGCGTAGGACAGGGATCCGCCTACGAGCAGTACTTC. The whole variable domain, filled in from reference TRBV9 and TRBJ2-7, reads DSGVTQTPKHLITATGQRVTLRCSPRSGDLSVYWYQQSLDQGLQFLIQYYNGEERAKGNILERFSAQQFPDLHSELNLSSLELGDSALYFCASSVGQGSAYEQYFGPGTRLTVT.

This chain connects TRBV29-1 to TRBJ1-2, with 7 bases identical to TRBD1. Trimming at V came to 6 bases and at J to 8 bases, leaving 18 bases not matched to a gene. The length of the CDR3 is 15 residues. Germline V gene lookup returns CDR1 SQVTM and CDR2 ANQGSEA. The CDR3 protein is CSVANLAGQLEGYTF. The CDR3 bases are TGCAGCGTGGCAAACCTCGCGGGACAGCTGGAAGGCTACACCTTC.

The chain couples TRBV2 to TRBJ2-3; TRBD1 might be the D (7 bases). V was pared by 2 bases and J by 4 bases, with 13 bases between. CDR1 and CDR2 (germline): SNHLY, FYNNEI. CDR3 size: 15 residues. The CDR3 DNA follows: TGTGCCAGCAGTGAACGTGACAGGGAGGCAGATACGCAGTATTTT. Protein sequence: CASSERDREADTQYF.

This sequence joins TRBV13 and TRBJ1-2, with TRBD1 matching 9 bases. Germline CDR1 reads PRHDT; CDR2 reads FYEKMQ (reference sequence). V trimming: 5 bases; J trimming: 9 bases; junction bases outside the gene matches: 10. The CDR3 sequence is 14 residues long. The CDR3 reads CASSPTGTGSRYTF. The CDR3 coding sequence is TGTGCCAGCAGCCCCACCGGGACAGGGTCGCGCTACACCTTC.

The chain employs TRBV13 and TRBJ2-5; tentative D call: TRBD2 (6 bases). Matching the DNA end better, TRBJ2-7 makes the J call doubtful. This CDR3 spans 16 amino acids. CDR1 is PRHDT and CDR2 is FYEKMQ in the germline V gene (reference sequence). CDR3 protein: CASSGRLGVDSYEQYF. The CDR3 nucleotides read TGTGCCAGCAGCGGGAGGCTTGGCGTCGACTCCTACGAGCAGTACTTC.

V usage is TRBV28 and J usage is TRBJ2-7, with a tentative D call TRBD1 (5 bases). The germline V gene encodes CDR1 MDHEN and CDR2 SYDVKM. The CDR3 has 13 amino acids. Trimming removed 7 bases from V and 3 bases from J, with 13 bases in between. DNA of the CDR3: TGTGCCAGCATGATGGACAACCGCTACGAGCAGTACTTC. This encodes CASMMDNRYEQYF.

Points on this clone: Relative to the germline gene, one junction end is altered; a read error may explain this. V usage is TRBV7-7 and J usage is TRBJ2-2; D is perhaps TRBD2 (5 bases). This CDR3 is built from 14 residues. Germline V lookup: CDR1 SSHAT, CDR2 FNYEAQ (reference sequence). The CDR3 DNA reads as TGTGCTAGCAGCTACTCAGCGGACACCGGGGAGCTGTTTTTT. This codes for CASSYSADTGELFF.

V gene TRBV5-4 combines with J gene TRBJ2-7; TRBD1 matches at 10 bases. The ends lost 4 bases at V and 2 bases at J; junction bases unmatched: 3. This CDR3 comprises 14 residues. CDR1 is SGHNT, CDR2 YYREEE, per germline (reference sequence). The CDR3 coding sequence is TGTGCCAGCAGCGGGGGGACAGGGGCCTACGAGCAGTACTTC. Protein sequence: CASSGGTGAYEQYF.

V usage is TRBV5-5 and J usage is TRBJ2-1, with TRBD2 identical over 9 bases. From germline, CDR1 is SGHKS and CDR2 YYEKEE (reference sequence). After removal of 2 bases from V and 0 bases from J, the junction contained 9 bases not matched to a gene. The CDR3 extends over 18 amino acids. Written as DNA, the CDR3 is TGTGCCAGCAGCTTAGTTTTTGGTAGCGGGGGCTCCTACAATGAGCAGTTCTTC. It is translated as CASSLVFGSGGSYNEQFF.